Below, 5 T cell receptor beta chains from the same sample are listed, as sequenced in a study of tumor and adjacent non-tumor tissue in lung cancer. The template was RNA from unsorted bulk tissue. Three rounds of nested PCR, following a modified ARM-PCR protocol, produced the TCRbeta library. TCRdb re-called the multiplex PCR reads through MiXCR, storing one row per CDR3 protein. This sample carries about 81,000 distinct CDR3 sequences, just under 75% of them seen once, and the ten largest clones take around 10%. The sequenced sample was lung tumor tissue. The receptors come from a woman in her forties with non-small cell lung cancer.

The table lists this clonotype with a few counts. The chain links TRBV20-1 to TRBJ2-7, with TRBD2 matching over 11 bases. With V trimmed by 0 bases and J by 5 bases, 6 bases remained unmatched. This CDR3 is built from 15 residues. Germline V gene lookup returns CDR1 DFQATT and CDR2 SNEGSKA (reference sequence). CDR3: CSAREALAGAHEQYF. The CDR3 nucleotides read TGCAGTGCTAGAGAAGCACTAGCGGGAGCCCACGAGCAGTACTTC.

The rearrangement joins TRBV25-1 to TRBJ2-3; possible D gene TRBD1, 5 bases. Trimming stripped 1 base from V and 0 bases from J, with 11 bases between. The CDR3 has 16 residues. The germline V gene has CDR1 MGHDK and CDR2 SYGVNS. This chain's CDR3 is CASSEWLGASTDTQYF. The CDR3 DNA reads TGTGCCAGCAGTGAATGGTTAGGGGCTAGCACAGATACGCAGTATTTT.

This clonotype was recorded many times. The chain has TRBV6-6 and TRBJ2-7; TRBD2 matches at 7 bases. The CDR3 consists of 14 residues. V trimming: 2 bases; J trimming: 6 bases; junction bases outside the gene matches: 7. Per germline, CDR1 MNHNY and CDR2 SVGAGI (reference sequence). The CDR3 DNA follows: TGTGCCAGCAGTTACGGCGGGAGTTCCCTCGAGCAGTACTTC. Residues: CASSYGGSSLEQYF.

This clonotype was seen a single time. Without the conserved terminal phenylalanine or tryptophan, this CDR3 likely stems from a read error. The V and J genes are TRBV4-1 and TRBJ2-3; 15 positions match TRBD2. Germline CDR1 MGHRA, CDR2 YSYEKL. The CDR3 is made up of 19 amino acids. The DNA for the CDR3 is TGCACCAGCAGCCACCAGGGACTAGCGGGGGGTCCATTCCGGAATACGCAGTATTTA. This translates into CTSSHQGLAGGPFRNTQYL.

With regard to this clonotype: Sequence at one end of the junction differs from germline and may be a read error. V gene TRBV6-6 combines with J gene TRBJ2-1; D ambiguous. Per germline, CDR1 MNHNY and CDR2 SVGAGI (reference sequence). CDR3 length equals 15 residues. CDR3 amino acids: CVSKPSGRGRDEQFF. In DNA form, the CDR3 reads TGTGTCAGCAAACCCTCAGGACGTGGCCGAGATGAGCAGTTCTTC.